This T cell receptor (beta chain) emerged from a study of regulatory T cells in long-lasting Graves disease (dated by TCRdb to the early 2020s). About the investigation overall: Persistent Graves' disease was defined as persistently positive TSH receptor autoantibodies together with antithyroid drug treatment for over 5 years. Peripheral blood TCR sequencing and RNA sequencing compared persistent Graves' disease patients with newly diagnosed Graves' disease patients. The study was conducted in China and was registered as a clinical trial. A total of some 33 samples were covered by TCR sequencing, comprising some 13 persistent and around 20 newly diagnosed Graves' disease patients. Persistent Graves' disease patients in the clinical cohort had taken antithyroid drugs for 9 to 11 years on average.

The cysteine opens and the phenylalanine closes a CDR3 of 15 amino acids. Only CDR3 DNA is held: 45 bases, read in frame from base 1. Deletion took 6 bases off V and 2 bases off J, with a span of 14 bases between the germline ends. The sample's time point, from its label and the paper: persistent/refractory GD, antithyroid drugs over 5 years with positive TRAb. For both TCR sequencing and RNA sequencing, RNA was extracted from PBMCs using TRIzol. The diagnosis of Graves' disease followed American Thyroid Association guidelines. The patients came from an endocrinology department in Xi'an, China. Each patient gave about 10 milliliters of peripheral blood, collected in an EDTA anticoagulant tube. Ficoll Paque Plus density gradient separation was used to isolate PBMCs, and no additional T cell sorting was done. An Agilent 2100 Bioanalyzer and agarose gel were used to check RNA quality, while a NanoDrop 2000 measured RNA concentration.

Summary of the overall study and its limitations: The authors noted that the small sample size was a limitation that may lower accuracy. Persistent patients shared more public clonotypes among themselves (around 3,000) than newly diagnosed patients did (about 970). The study examined only peripheral blood because the primary lesion, thyroid tissue, could not be accessed. Sequencing and analysis were restricted to the TCR beta chain. Persistent disease showed preferential use of TRBV28, TRBJ1-2 and TRBJ2-5, whereas newly diagnosed disease favored TRBV20-1 and TRBJ2-1. Persistent Graves' disease patients showed lower TCR Shannon entropy and fewer highly expanded clones than newly diagnosed patients, suggesting clonal expansion.

The library relied on multiplex PCR. The listed sequencing device is Illumina HiSeq 4000. CDR3 regions were amplified by Arm-PCR with iRepertoire HTBI primers to construct TCR beta libraries. Gel purification was performed on PCR products prior to sequencing. The paper's processing steps were these. Gene usage analysis of CDR3 amino acid clonotypes relied on the roughly 64 TRBV and 14 TRBJ segments identified across samples. COPE and FqMerger were used to merge the filtered high-quality paired reads into contigs. BLAST was used to align contigs to IMGT TRBV, TRBD and TRBJ reference genes, and CDR3 was defined according to IMGT. Highly expanded clones were defined as clonotypes with a frequency above 0.1%. Shannon entropy served as the measure of repertoire diversity, while the Gini coefficient captured V-J evenness. A clonotype found in more than one individual was treated as public. In-frame beta chains were kept once TCRdb had trimmed the public reads at Q25 with fastp and called clones with MiXCR. Rows with a matching CDR3 protein are joined into one entry that keeps the most common DNA and genes. The V and J calls were determined by TCRdb, not by the authors. This sample lists fewer than 450,000 distinct CDR3 sequences; 20% to 25% were detected once. Less than 25% of the sample goes to the ten largest clones.

Regarding this clonotype: Its binding antigen is unknown. No much larger clonotype is one base removed from it; base qualities were not supplied.

Sequenced here: peripheral blood mononuclear cells (PBMCs), sampled when the disease was refractory, from a patient treated with antithyroid drugs. This chain is built from TRBV12-3 or TRBV12-4 and TRBJ2-4; a weak D assignment points to TRBD1 (5 bases agree). This receptor was identified in a female donor with Graves disease. In nucleotide form, the sequence is TGTGCCAGCAGCCAACGCAGGGTGACCAAAAACATTCAGTACTTC. Its protein product is CASSQRRVTKNIQYF.